The entry that follows covers one TCR beta chain sequence. The source of the sample is a study of technical replicates of blood from a handful of donors. Germline lookup yields CDR1 MDHEN and CDR2 SYDVKM. This CDR3 has 13 amino acids. J was trimmed by 2 bases and V by 8 bases; bases with no gene match: 4. Generated by immunoSEQ multiplex PCR, the TCRdb table keeps only in-frame clones and is missing some. Among 75,000 to 90,000 clones listed, 75% to 95% were seen once. Sample: T cells isolated from PBMCs. This chain joins TRBV28 and TRBJ2-3, with 7 bases fitting TRBD1. This sequence originates from a human donor in good health. This CDR3 reads CASDRASTDTQYF. The CDR3 coding sequence is TGTGCCAGCGACAGGGCCTCCACAGATACGCAGTATTTT. Drawing the rest from reference TRBV28 and TRBJ2-3, the complete variable domain is DVKVTQSSRYLVKRTGEKVFLECVQDMDHENMFWYRQDPGLGLRLIYFSYDVKMKEKGDIPEGYSVSREKKERFSLILESASTNQTSMYLCASDRASTDTQYFGPGTRLTVL.